This record looks at one T cell receptor (beta chain) sequence and its context. CDR1 is MDHEN, CDR2 SYDVKM, per germline. V lost 3 bases and J lost 2, with 8 bases in between. This CDR3 is built from 13 residues. The source of the sample is a study of patients and donors after allogeneic stem cell transplantation. MiXCR was run by TCRdb on the RT-PCR reads, yielding one entry per CDR3 protein. The table has over 200,000 distinct CDR3 sequences, around 40% seen once. The chain employs TRBV28 and TRBJ2-7, with unresolved D. Sequenced material: blood, either unsorted or a sorted T cell fraction (not recorded which). The source is a human donor who was either an allogeneic HSCT recipient or a stem cell or donor lymphocyte infusion donor (not recorded which). It is not recorded whose cells these are; they may come from a transplant donor. The CDR3 here is CASSLTAPYEQYF. In DNA, the CDR3 is TGTGCCAGCAGTTTGACGGCTCCCTACGAGCAGTACTTC.